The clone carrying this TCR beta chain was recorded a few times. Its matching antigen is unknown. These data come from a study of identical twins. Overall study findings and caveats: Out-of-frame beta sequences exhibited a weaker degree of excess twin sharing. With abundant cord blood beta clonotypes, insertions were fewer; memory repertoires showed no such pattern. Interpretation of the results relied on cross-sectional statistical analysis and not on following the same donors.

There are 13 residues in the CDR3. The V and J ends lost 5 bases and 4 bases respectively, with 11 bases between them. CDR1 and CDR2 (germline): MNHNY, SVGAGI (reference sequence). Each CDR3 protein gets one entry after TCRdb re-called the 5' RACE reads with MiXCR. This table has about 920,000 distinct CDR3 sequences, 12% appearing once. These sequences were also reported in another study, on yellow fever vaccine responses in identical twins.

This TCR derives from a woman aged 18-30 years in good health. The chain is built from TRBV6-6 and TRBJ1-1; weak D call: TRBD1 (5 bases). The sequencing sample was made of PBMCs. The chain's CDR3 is CASSRRGATEAFF. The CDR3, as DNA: TGTGCCAGCAGTAGAAGGGGAGCCACTGAAGCTTTCTTT.